Below are 7 T cell receptor beta chains sequenced from a single sample in a study of cytomegalovirus exposure and HLA in healthy donors. Profiling relied on immunoSEQ multiplex PCR, and the TCRdb table lists in-frame clones only, not all of them. The sample includes 150,000 or so clones, just over 85% of them seen just once. The specimen sequenced was PBMCs. The receptors were sampled from a human donor in good health.

The CDR3 DNA reads TGTGCCAGCAGCGTAGGATTTGGGGGCGTTAGCACAGATACGCAGTATTTT. It yields the protein CASSVGFGGVSTDTQYF. This chain connects TRBV9 to TRBJ2-3; D perhaps matches TRBD1 (6 bases). The germline CDR1 and CDR2 sequences are SGDLS and YYNGEE. This CDR3 spans 17 amino acids. The V end lost 0 bases, the J end lost 0 bases, and 14 bases lay between the germline ends.

The DNA for the CDR3 is TGTGCCAGCAGCTCAGCGGGAGGTGGCACAGATACGCAGTATTTT. Its translation is CASSSAGGGTDTQYF. V and J are TRBV6-4 and TRBJ2-3; 9 bases fit TRBD2. The length of the CDR3 is 15 residues. J was trimmed by 1 base and V by 6 bases; bases with no gene match: 5. Germline-derived CDR1 and CDR2 are MRHNA and SNTAGT.

This chain links TRBV30 with TRBJ2-2; 8 nucleotides line up with TRBD1. J gave up 1 base and V 8 bases, and 3 bases lay outside the gene matches. CDR3 length: 13 residues. CDR1 GTSNPN and CDR2 SVGIG come from the germline V gene (reference sequence). The CDR3 loop reads CAGTGGNTGELFF. In nucleotides, the CDR3 is TGTGCCGGTACAGGGGGGAACACCGGGGAGCTGTTTTTT.

The rearrangement uses TRBV5-1 and TRBJ2-7; TRBD1 is a possible D gene (5 bases). The V end was cut by 0 bases, the J end by 3 bases, with 13 bases between. The germline gives CDR1 SGHRS, CDR2 YFSETQ. The CDR3 has 15 amino acids. DNA of the CDR3: TGCGCCAGCAGCTTGGCCAGGGCCGAGGTCTACGAGCAGTACTTC. Its translation: CASSLARAEVYEQYF.

V and J are TRBV2 and TRBJ1-2, with D uncertain. V was trimmed by 4 bases and J by 8 bases, leaving 11 bases between them. Per germline, CDR1 SNHLY and CDR2 FYNNEI. The length of the CDR3 is 12 residues. The CDR3 DNA sequence: TGTGCCAGCAGTGTGAGGAAAAACGGCTACACCTTC. Translating it yields CASSVRKNGYTF.

The chain joins TRBV30 to TRBJ1-5; D not resolved. Trimming shortened V by 0 bases and J by 7 bases, and 7 bases separated the two germline ends. Germline V CDR1 and CDR2: GTSNPN, SVGIG (reference sequence). This CDR3 comprises 12 residues. CDR3 DNA: TGTGCCTGGAGTGTACGAGGGCAGCCCCAGCATTTT. Translating it yields CAWSVRGQPQHF.

The V gene is TRBV7-2, the J gene TRBJ2-1; 13 bases are shared with TRBD2. The length of the CDR3 is 16 residues. Germline V gene lookup returns CDR1 SGHTA and CDR2 FQGNSA. V trimming: 0 bases; J trimming: 10 bases; junction bases outside the gene matches: 6. CDR3 bases: TGTGCCAGCAGCTTAGCCGGGACTAGCGGGACTTGGGAGCAGTTCTTC. It yields the protein CASSLAGTSGTWEQFF.